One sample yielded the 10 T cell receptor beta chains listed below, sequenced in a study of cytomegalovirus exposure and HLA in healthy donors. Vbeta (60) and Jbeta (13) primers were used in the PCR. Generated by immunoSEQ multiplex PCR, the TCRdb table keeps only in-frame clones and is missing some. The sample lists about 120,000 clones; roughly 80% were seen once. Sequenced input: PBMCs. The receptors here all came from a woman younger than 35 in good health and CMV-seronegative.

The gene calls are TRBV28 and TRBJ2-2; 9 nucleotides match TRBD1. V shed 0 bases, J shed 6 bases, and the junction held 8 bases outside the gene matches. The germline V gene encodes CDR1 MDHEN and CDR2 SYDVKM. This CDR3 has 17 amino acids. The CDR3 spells CASSLWSLGTGPGELFF. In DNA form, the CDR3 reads TGTGCCAGCAGTTTATGGAGTCTCGGGACAGGGCCCGGGGAGCTGTTTTTT.

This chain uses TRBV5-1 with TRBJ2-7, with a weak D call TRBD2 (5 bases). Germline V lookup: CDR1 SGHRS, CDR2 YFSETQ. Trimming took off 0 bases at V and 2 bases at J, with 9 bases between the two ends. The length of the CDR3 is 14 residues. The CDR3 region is CASSLAGEPYEQYF. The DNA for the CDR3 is TGCGCCAGCAGCTTGGCCGGGGAACCCTACGAGCAGTACTTC.

The CDR3, as DNA: TGTGCCACCTCCACGGTTCGCACAGATACGCAGTATTTT. This gives the protein CATSTVRTDTQYF. This chain joins TRBV19 and TRBJ2-3; no clear D gene. CDR1 is LNHDA, CDR2 SQIVND, per germline (reference sequence). The V gene lost 10 bases and the J gene lost 1 base, with 12 bases spanning the gap. CDR3 length: 13 residues.

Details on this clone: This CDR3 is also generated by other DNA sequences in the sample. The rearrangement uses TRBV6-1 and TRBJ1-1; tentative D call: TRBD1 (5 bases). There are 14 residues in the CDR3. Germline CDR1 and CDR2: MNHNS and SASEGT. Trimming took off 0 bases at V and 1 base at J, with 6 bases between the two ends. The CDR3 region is CASSEATGNTEAFF. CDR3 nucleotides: TGTGCCAGCAGTGAAGCCACAGGGAACACTGAAGCTTTCTTT.

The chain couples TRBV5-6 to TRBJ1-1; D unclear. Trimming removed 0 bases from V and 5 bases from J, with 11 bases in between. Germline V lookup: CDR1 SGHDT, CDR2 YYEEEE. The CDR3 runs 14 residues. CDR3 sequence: CASSLAWAGTEAFF. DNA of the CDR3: TGTGCCAGCAGCTTGGCATGGGCGGGGACTGAAGCTTTCTTT.

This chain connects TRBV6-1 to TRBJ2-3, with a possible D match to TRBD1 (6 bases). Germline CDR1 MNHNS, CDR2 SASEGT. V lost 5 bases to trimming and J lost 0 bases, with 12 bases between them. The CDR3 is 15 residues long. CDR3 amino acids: CASSPQGISTDTQYF. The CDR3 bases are TGTGCCAGCAGTCCCCAGGGGATAAGCACAGATACGCAGTATTTT.

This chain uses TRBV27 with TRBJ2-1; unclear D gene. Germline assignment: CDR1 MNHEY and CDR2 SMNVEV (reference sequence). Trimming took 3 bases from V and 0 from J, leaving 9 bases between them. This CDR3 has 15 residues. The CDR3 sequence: CASSFLFSSYNEQFF. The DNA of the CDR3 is TGTGCCAGCAGTTTCCTCTTTAGCTCCTACAATGAGCAGTTCTTC.

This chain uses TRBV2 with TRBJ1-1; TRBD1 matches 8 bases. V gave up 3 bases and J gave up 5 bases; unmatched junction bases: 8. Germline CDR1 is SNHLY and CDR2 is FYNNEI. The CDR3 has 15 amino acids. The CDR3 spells CASSEQGARDTEAFF. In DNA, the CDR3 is TGTGCCAGCAGTGAGCAGGGGGCTAGGGATACTGAAGCTTTCTTT.

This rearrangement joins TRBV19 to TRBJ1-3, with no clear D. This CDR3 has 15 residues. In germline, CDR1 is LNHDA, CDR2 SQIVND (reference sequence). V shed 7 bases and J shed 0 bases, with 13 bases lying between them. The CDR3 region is CASTVTDYSGNTIYF. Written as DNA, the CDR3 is TGTGCCAGTACAGTGACGGACTACTCTGGAAACACCATATATTTT.

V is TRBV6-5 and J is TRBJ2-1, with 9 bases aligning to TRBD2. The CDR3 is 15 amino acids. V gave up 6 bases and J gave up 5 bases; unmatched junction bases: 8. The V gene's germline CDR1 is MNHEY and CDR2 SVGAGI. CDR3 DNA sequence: TGTGCCAGCAGCCGAGCGGGGGGCTCGGACAATGAGCAGTTCTTC. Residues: CASSRAGGSDNEQFF.